This T cell receptor (beta chain) emerged from a study of CXCR3-negative and CXCR3-positive naive CD8 T cells. Whole-study context: Sequencing gave some 140 million TRB reads overall, about 1.5 +/- 0.3 million per library. Findings of the study overall: More hydrophobic TRB CDR3s were found in CXCR3-positive naive cells than in CXCR3-negative naive cells. Both naive subsets showed comparably high diversity, and memory CD8+ cells showed much lower diversity.

The study made its TRB cDNA libraries by 5' RACE, adding UMI labels. After re-calling the 5' RACE reads, TCRdb lists one entry per CDR3 protein, DNA absent. This sample's table has 120,000 to 150,000 distinct CDR3 sequences. A note on this clonotype: Its antigen is as yet unknown.

CD45RO-CCR7+CD27+CD95- marked naive CD8+ T cells. The CDR3 covers 15 residues. Germline CDR1 is MNHEY and CDR2 is SMNVEV (reference sequence). Material: naive CXCR3+ CD8+ T cells from blood. Stated subset: CD45RO-CCR7+CD27+CD95- naive CD8+ T cells expressing CXCR3 (TNR3+). The receptor comes from a human donor in good health. Some clones in this sample may be carry-over from other donors' samples. V and J are TRBV27 and TRBJ1-5. The CDR3 region is CASSLSSTPNQPQHF.